The 14 T cell receptor beta chains reported below all come from one sample, sequenced in a study of shared clonotypes between healthy human individuals. Data came from immunoSEQ multiplex PCR; TCRdb stores just in-frame clones and leaves some out. This table holds 700,000 to 950,000 clones, roughly 96% found once. Naive-designated CD8 cells lacked CD45RO, were positively enriched for CCR7, and omitted terminally differentiated effector memory CD45RA+ cells. Sequences were obtained from naive CD8+ T cells sorted from blood. The receptor set was obtained from a man aged 30 to 45 in good health.

Regarding this clone: This sample also contains other DNA sequences that code for the same CDR3. This chain connects TRBV30 to TRBJ2-7; 9 positions agree with TRBD2. Germline values: CDR1 GTSNPN, CDR2 SVGIG (reference sequence). V lost 3 bases to trimming and J lost 1 base; unmatched junction nucleotides: 1. This CDR3 has 13 amino acids. The CDR3 DNA follows: TGTGCCTGGAGCGCGGGAGGGTCCTACGAGCAGTACTTC. Amino acids: CAWSAGGSYEQYF.

This chain connects TRBV27 to TRBJ2-5; D call uncertain. The CDR3 has 14 residues. Germline CDR1 reads MNHEY; CDR2 reads SMNVEV (reference sequence). Trimming cost V 0 bases and J 5 bases, with 10 bases left between them. CDR3 coding DNA: TGTGCCAGCAGTTTATCACCCGTGAGCGAGACCCAGTACTTC. This sequence encodes CASSLSPVSETQYF.

This rearrangement joins TRBV7-2 to TRBJ1-5; TRBD1 matches at 8 bases. V lost 5 bases and J lost 2; bases outside the gene matches: 17. Germline-derived CDR1 and CDR2 are SGHTA and FQGNSA. This CDR3 region has 19 residues. CDR3 in amino acids: CASSNTGGFASEGNQPQHF. CDR3 nucleotide sequence: TGTGCCAGCAGCAACACAGGGGGGTTTGCATCCGAAGGCAATCAGCCCCAGCATTTT.

The chain carries TRBV18 and TRBJ2-2; 7 bases align to TRBD2. Per the germline V gene, CDR1 is KGHSH and CDR2 is LQKENI. The CDR3 runs to 14 residues. The CDR3 region is CATPRAGPTGELFF. Here the CDR3 DNA reads TGTGCTACGCCCCGAGCGGGACCCACCGGGGAGCTGTTTTTT. Full variable domain (remainder filled in from reference TRBV18 and TRBJ2-2): NAGVMQNPRHLVRRRGQEARLRCSPMKGHSHVYWYRQLPEEGLKFMVYLQKENIIDESGMPKERFSAEFPKEGPSILRIQQVVRGDSAAYFCATPRAGPTGELFFGEGSRLTVL.

This clone appeared a single time. This chain joins TRBV4-3 and TRBJ2-1; TRBD1 matches at 7 bases. Trimming took 2 bases from V and 5 from J; bases not matched to a gene: 6. This CDR3 region has 15 residues. Per germline, CDR1 LGHNA and CDR2 YSLEER. The CDR3 sequence is CASSQFPGQHNEQFF. The CDR3 coding sequence is TGCGCCAGCAGCCAATTTCCGGGACAGCACAATGAGCAGTTCTTC.

The chain combines TRBV7-6 with TRBJ2-7; TRBD1 matches at 8 bases. This CDR3 has 13 residues. The J segment lost 6 bases and the V segment lost 0 bases, leaving 1 base of the junction unmatched. Germline V gives CDR1 SGHVS, CDR2 FNYEAQ. In nucleotides, the CDR3 is TGTGCCAGCAGCTTAGCCGGGACAGGCGAGCAGTACTTC. This gives the protein CASSLAGTGEQYF.

The V call is TRBV9, the J call TRBJ1-2; D not certain. Germline V gene sequence: CDR1 SGDLS, CDR2 YYNGEE. Between the trimmed V and J ends, which lost 3 bases and 8 bases, there was a span of 11 bases. The CDR3 consists of 12 residues. CDR3 region: CASSARSGGYTF. The CDR3 bases are TGTGCCAGCAGCGCCCGAAGCGGGGGCTACACCTTC.

V usage is TRBV28 and J usage is TRBJ2-7; 9 bases are a match to TRBD2. The CDR3 has 15 amino acids. J gave up 2 bases and V 6 bases, and 8 bases lay outside the gene matches. Germline CDR1 is MDHEN and CDR2 is SYDVKM. The CDR3 nucleotides read TGTGCCAGCAGCCTGACTAGCGGAGTTACCTACGAGCAGTACTTC. As protein: CASSLTSGVTYEQYF.

The V call is TRBV4-2, the J call TRBJ2-2; 11 positions match TRBD2. The ends lost 0 bases at V and 2 bases at J; junction bases unmatched: 14. Germline V gene sequence: CDR1 LGHNA, CDR2 YNFKEQ. The CDR3 covers 21 residues. The CDR3 region has the DNA TGTGCCAGCAGCCAAGAGGTTCCCCGCCAAGGACTAGCGGGTAACACCGGGGAGCTGTTTTTT. Protein sequence: CASSQEVPRQGLAGNTGELFF.

V usage is TRBV7-8 and J usage is TRBJ2-4; 10 nucleotides agree with TRBD2. Unmatched junction bases numbered 6, after V lost 1 base and J lost 3 bases. This CDR3 is built from 17 residues. CDR1 and CDR2 (germline): SGHVS, FQNEAQ. The CDR3 bases are TGTGCCAGCAGCTTAGTCCAAGCGGGAGGGGTCAAAAACATTCAGTACTTC. It encodes CASSLVQAGGVKNIQYF.

The chain couples TRBV9 to TRBJ2-1, with 9 positions matching TRBD1. V was pared by 3 bases and J by 6 bases, with 4 bases of the junction left unmatched. The germline gives CDR1 SGDLS, CDR2 YYNGEE. The CDR3 length is 14 residues. DNA of the CDR3: TGTGCCAGCAGCGCCGAGGACAGGGGCAATGAGCAGTTCTTC. Translating it yields CASSAEDRGNEQFF.

The chain employs TRBV20-1 and TRBJ2-1, with D possibly being TRBD1 (5 bases). The V gene lost 6 bases and the J gene lost 5 bases, with 8 bases spanning the gap. This CDR3 is built from 11 residues. Germline V lookup: CDR1 DFQATT, CDR2 SNEGSKA (reference sequence). CDR3 in amino acids: CSARVHNEQFF. CDR3 bases: TGCAGTGCCAGGGTCCACAATGAGCAGTTCTTC.

The chain recombines TRBV7-9 with TRBJ2-5; tentative D call: TRBD1 (7 bases). The CDR3 runs 16 residues. V gave up 2 bases and J gave up 1 base, with 14 bases separating them. CDR1 is SEHNR, CDR2 FQNEAQ, per germline (reference sequence). The DNA for the CDR3 is TGTGCCAGCAGCTTAATTTGGAGGGGGCTCCAAGAGACCCAGTACTTC. This encodes CASSLIWRGLQETQYF. The complete variable domain, with remaining parts taken from reference TRBV7-9 and TRBJ2-5, reads DTGVSQNPRHKITKRGQNVTFRCDPISEHNRLYWYRQTLGQGPEFLTYFQNEAQLEKSRLLSDRFSAERPKGSFSTLEIQRTEQGDSAMYLCASSLIWRGLQETQYFGPGTRLLVL.

V and J are TRBV15 and TRBJ1-4; a possible D gene is TRBD1 (5 bases). The CDR3 length is 16 residues. V lost 1 base, J lost 8 bases, and 17 bases lay in between. In germline, CDR1 is LNHNV, CDR2 YYDKDF (reference sequence). The chain's CDR3 is CATSRGHGGAEEKLFF. CDR3 nucleotide sequence: TGTGCCACCAGCAGAGGACACGGCGGGGCAGAAGAAAAACTGTTTTTT.